The subject of this entry is one TCR beta chain. No cognate antigen has been identified for it. Base quality data are lacking; no much larger clone is found one base away. This record belongs to a study of blood T cell repertoires in COVID-19 (TCRdb year 2020). Some background on the complete study: Collaborator samples came from the United States, Italy and Spain and covered acute and convalescent phases of COVID-19. HLA class I and class II types, where available, came from metadata supplied by the sample provider rather than from assay-based typing. Samples were obtained from the ongoing ImmuneRACE study (first 160 participants) and from 1,254 subjects provided by 6 global collaborators. The prospective study material was composed of cDNA or gDNA derived from T cells, B-cell-depleted T cells, or PBMCs. Sample metadata almost always included a de-identified subject ID, COVID-19 status, age in years and sex. The dataset comprised deeply sampled blood TCRbeta repertoires from subjects exposed to, actively infected with, or recovered from COVID-19. The repertoires were released in a freely available public database intended as a resource for research on the immune response to SARS-CoV-2.

The collaborating institutions used their own protocols to collect whole blood in K2EDTA tubes. For TCRbeta analysis, collaborator samples were shipped as frozen whole blood, as isolated PBMCs, or as DNA extracted from either sample type. TCRbeta CDR3 regions were amplified from genomic DNA by means of the immunoSEQ Assay, a bias-controlled multiplex PCR. On the authors' methods: Within the assay, amplification of reference gene primers was used to estimate how many nucleated cells each sample contained. Sequence reads were collapsed and filtered to measure the absolute abundance of every unique TCRbeta CDR3 rearrangement. For each sample, productive Simpson clonality was calculated as the square root of Simpson's diversity index across productive rearrangements. TCRdb's version of the immuneACCESS table is confined to in-frame rearrangements and falls short of the full clone set. An unresolved V gene accounts for under half of the shortfall where checked; the remainder is of unknown origin. V and J calls and clone size are as listed in that table; D and trimming were resolved from the DNA. Within this sample are approximately 100,000 clones, with around 85% of them counted one time only. The ten most abundant clones make up 1.5% to 2% of the sample.

The investigation overall reported the following: How much clinical and demographic metadata was included differed by source and by participant, and the metadata was provided uncurated.

CDR1 and CDR2, per the germline V gene, are KGHDR and SFDVKD. The CDR3 spans 14 residues, from the cysteine through the phenylalanine. Left in the record is the CDR3 DNA by itself, 42 bases read in frame from the first base. At the junction V is shortened by 0 bases and J by 5 bases, with 6 bases in between. The sequence was obtained from a woman between 70 and 85 years old with active or convalescent COVID-19. Sequenced material: peripheral blood. Recombination connected TRBV24-1 to TRBJ2-2; TRBD2 is a possible D gene, resting on 5 matching bases. The CDR3 here reads CATSDLRGTGELFF. The nucleotide sequence is TGTGCCACCAGTGATTTGCGGGGAACCGGGGAGCTGTTTTTT.